Below, 9 T cell receptor beta chains from the same sample are listed, as sequenced in a study of tumor T cells in aggressive B-cell lymphoma. Profiled with immunoSEQ multiplex PCR; TCRdb holds only in-frame clones, not every one. The table lists a few thousand clones, roughly 90% of them singletons. Input material: tumor tissue. These receptors all stem from an adult with diffuse large B cell lymphoma.

This chain links TRBV5-4 with TRBJ1-6, with D maybe TRBD1 (6 bases). The CDR3 totals 14 residues. Germline-derived CDR1 and CDR2 are SGHNT and YYREEE (reference sequence). V was shortened by 0 bases and J by 11 bases, with 12 bases between the two germline ends. In DNA form, the CDR3 reads TGTGCCAGCAGCTTGGTAGGACAGCCGACACCCCTCCACTTT. Its translation: CASSLVGQPTPLHF.

The gene calls are TRBV28 and TRBJ1-5; D gene ambiguous. Trimming pared 2 bases from V and 5 bases from J, leaving 13 bases between. The CDR3 contains 15 residues. Germline V gene lookup returns CDR1 MDHEN and CDR2 SYDVKM. This CDR3 reads CASSLGSLFDQPQHF. CDR3 in DNA: TGTGCCAGCAGTTTAGGCTCTCTCTTTGATCAGCCCCAGCATTTT.

The V and J genes are TRBV30 and TRBJ1-1; no clear D. The germline V gene has CDR1 GTSNPN and CDR2 SVGIG (reference sequence). CDR3 size: 12 residues. V shed 4 bases and J shed 6 bases, with 12 bases lying between them. The CDR3 region is CAWTMLEAEAFF. CDR3 in DNA: TGTGCCTGGACCATGCTGGAGGCTGAAGCTTTCTTT.

The rearrangement links TRBV6-5 to TRBJ1-1; TRBD1 agrees at 9 bases. The CDR3 consists of 15 residues. J lost 5 bases, V lost 5 bases, and 9 bases had no gene match. Germline CDR1 and CDR2: MNHEY and SVGAGI. The CDR3 reads CASSRRTGTGTEAFF. CDR3 nucleotide sequence: TGTGCCAGCAGTCGCCGCACCGGGACAGGGACTGAAGCTTTCTTT.

The rearrangement links TRBV14 to TRBJ1-1, with D maybe TRBD1 (6 bases). The CDR3 loop spans 14 amino acids. Per germline, CDR1 SGHDN and CDR2 FVKESK. V lost 5 bases and J 1 base, leaving 11 bases between the germline ends. CDR3 loop: CASSNRVANTEAFF. The CDR3 DNA sequence: TGTGCCAGCAGCAACAGGGTCGCGAACACTGAAGCTTTCTTT.

The chain combines TRBV15 with TRBJ1-4, with D maybe TRBD1 (6 bases). Trimming took off 0 bases at V and 6 bases at J, with 11 bases between the two ends. Germline CDR1 is LNHNV and CDR2 is YYDKDF (reference sequence). This CDR3 spans 15 amino acids. The CDR3, as DNA: TGTGCCACCAGCAGAGAAACAGGGTTAGATGAAAAACTGTTTTTT. It encodes CATSRETGLDEKLFF. Using reference TRBV15 and TRBJ1-4 for the parts outside the CDR3, the full variable domain is DAMVIQNPRYQVTQFGKPVTLSCSQTLNHNVMYWYQQKSSQAPKLLFHYYDKDFNNEADTPDNFQSRRPNTSFCFLDIRSPGLGDTAMYLCATSRETGLDEKLFFGSGTQLSVL.

V gene TRBV18 combines with J gene TRBJ2-7; 7 nucleotides match TRBD1. V dropped 6 bases and J dropped 2; count of bases not matched to a gene: 10. This CDR3 spans 15 amino acids. Per the germline V gene, CDR1 is KGHSH and CDR2 is LQKENI. CDR3 sequence: CASSPSWDRPYEQYF. The CDR3 coding sequence is TGTGCCAGCTCCCCAAGCTGGGACAGACCCTACGAGCAGTACTTC.

V and J are TRBV7-6 and TRBJ2-2; weak D call: TRBD2 (6 bases). Trimming took off 5 bases at V and 3 bases at J, with 16 bases between the two ends. CDR3 size: 16 residues. Germline CDR1 reads SGHVS; CDR2 reads FNYEAQ. CDR3 loop: CASSPERGWYTGELFF. CDR3 coding DNA: TGTGCCAGCAGCCCTGAACGGGGGTGGTACACCGGGGAGCTGTTTTTT.

The chain has TRBV11-3 and TRBJ1-1; 8 nucleotides agree with TRBD1. The CDR3 consists of 15 residues. Germline CDR1 SGHNT, CDR2 YENEEA. J was trimmed by 1 base and V by 5 bases; bases with no gene match: 6. The CDR3 here is CASSPPGTGNTEAFF. The CDR3 DNA sequence: TGTGCCAGCAGCCCCCCCGGGACAGGGAACACTGAAGCTTTCTTT.